Listed below are T cell receptor beta chains from one sample, sequenced in a study of blood T cell repertoires in COVID-19. This table comes from immunoSEQ multiplex PCR, and its TCRdb copy is limited to in-frame clones, with some not included. There are 200,000 to 250,000 clones in the sample; around 87% occur only once, and roughly 3% lies in the top ten. The sequenced sample was peripheral blood. The receptors were sampled from a man in his fifties or sixties with acute or convalescent COVID-19. CDR3s include the opening cysteine and the closing phenylalanine or tryptophan. Fields, in order: D gene, clone size, V gene, CDR3 length, J gene, CDR3 DNA, CDR3 protein. A D gene is named only where the DNA matches it firmly. Size is stated for part of the rows, as once, few or many counts, or as a class when the clone is expanded.

TRBD1,few,TRBV7-3,15,TRBJ1-6,TGTGCCAGCAGCTTGACAGGGGACGATAATTCACCCCTCCACTTT,CASSLTGDDNSPLHF
-,-,TRBV19,16,TRBJ2-5,TGTGCCAGTAGTTTCCGCAGGGGACCCCCTGAAGAGACCCAGTACTTC,CASSFRRGPPEETQYF
-,-,TRBV12-2,19,TRBJ2-7,TGTGCAAGGCGCCTCACCGGGGGGCGGGGGGCCATCGGTCTCTACGAGCAGTACTTC,CARRLTGGRGAIGLYEQYF
TRBD1,-,TRBV6-6,15,TRBJ1-2,TGTGCCAGCAGTTACTCTGGACAGGGGAACTATGGCTACACCTTC,CASSYSGQGNYGYTF
-,-,TRBV2,13,TRBJ1-1,TGTGCCAGCACCGGAGACCTAGGAACATTGGCTTTCTTT,CASTGDLGTLAFF
TRBD1,-,TRBV28,12,TRBJ2-7,TGTGCCAGCAGTCCCTCTTTGACAGGGCTCCTCTTC,CASSPSLTGLLF
-,once,TRBV18,14,TRBJ2-3,TGTGCCAGCTCACCCTCAGGGGTCGCAGATACGCAGTATTTT,CASSPSGVADTQYF
TRBD2,-,TRBV2,15,TRBJ2-7,TGTGCCAGCAGTGAATTAGCGGGGGGGCGGGACGAGCAGTACTTC,CASSELAGGRDEQYF
-,-,TRBV4-1,15,TRBJ2-3,TGCGCCAGCAGCCAGAACCTCCGGGACACAGATACGCAGTATTTT,CASSQNLRDTDTQYF
TRBD1,-,TRBV19,17,TRBJ1-5,TGTGCCAGTAGGGGACAGGGACTCTTCAACAGCAATCAGCCCCAGCATTTT,CASRGQGLFNSNQPQHF
TRBD2,-,TRBV18,14,TRBJ2-7,TGTGCCAGCTCACCTCCGGGACTAGCTGCCGAGCAGTACTTC,CASSPPGLAAEQYF
-,-,TRBV30,11,TRBJ2-2,TGTGCCTGGGGCCAGACAGGGGAGCTGTTTTTT,CAWGQTGELFF
TRBD2,few,TRBV19,13,TRBJ2-5,TGTGCCAGTAGGGGACTAGTCCCCGAGACCCAGTACTTC,CASRGLVPETQYF
TRBD1,-,TRBV5-1,17,TRBJ1-3,TGCGCCAGCAGCTTGGGCGACAGGGGCATCTCTGGAAACACCATATATTTT,CASSLGDRGISGNTIYF
TRBD2,medium-sized,TRBV20-1,15,TRBJ2-1,TGCAGTGCTAGTTTTACTAGCGGGGCGAGACATGAGCAGTTCTTC,CSASFTSGARHEQFF
-,-,TRBV2,15,TRBJ1-2,TGTGCCAGCAGTGATCTGGGGAGGGGCGGCTATGGCTACACCTTC,CASSDLGRGGYGYTF
TRBD1,-,TRBV29-1,10,TRBJ2-7,TGCAGCGCCCAGGGGGACGAGCAGTACTTC,CSAQGDEQYF
TRBD2,-,TRBV7-2,17,TRBJ2-5,TGTGCCAGCAGCTTAGTTGGGCGGGGGGCTAATAAAGAGACCCAGTACTTC,CASSLVGRGANKETQYF
TRBD1,-,TRBV9,15,TRBJ2-7,TGTGCCAGCAGCGTAGAGCTGACAGGGCCCAACGAGCAGTACTTC,CASSVELTGPNEQYF
-,-,TRBV2,13,TRBJ1-5,TGTGCCAGCAGCTGGACAGAGGCTCAGCCCCAGCATTTT,CASSWTEAQPQHF
TRBD2,-,TRBV7-2,16,TRBJ2-1,TGTGCCAGCAGCTTATTCTCCAGCGGGGCCTACAATGAGCAGTTCTTC,CASSLFSSGAYNEQFF
-,-,TRBV5-1,14,TRBJ2-7,TGCGCCAGCAGGCCACCGGGGACGGAGGGCGAGCAGTACTTC,CASRPPGTEGEQYF
-,-,TRBV6-5,14,TRBJ1-1,TGTGCCAGCAGTTACTCGGGCGGGGGAACTGAAGCTTTCTTT,CASSYSGGGTEAFF
TRBD1,-,TRBV14,13,TRBJ2-7,TGTGCCAGCAGCCCGGGACAGGGGAACGAGCAGTACTTC,CASSPGQGNEQYF
TRBD1,few,TRBV5-4,13,TRBJ1-2,TGTGCCAGCCTGCGGGACAGGGAGGTTGGCTACACCTTC,CASLRDREVGYTF
-,few,TRBV9,14,TRBJ2-3,TGTGCCAGCAGCGTAGGAGGGCTGGAGGATACGCAGTATTTT,CASSVGGLEDTQYF
-,-,TRBV3-1/TRBV3-2,13,TRBJ1-6,TGTGCCAGCAGCCAAGGGGGGGGTTCACCCCTCCACTTT,CASSQGGGSPLHF
-,-,TRBV7-9,18,TRBJ2-1,TGTGCCAGCAGCTTAGCTGGGATGCGGCAGGGGACCTACAATGAGCAGTTCTTC,CASSLAGMRQGTYNEQFF
-,-,TRBV5-8,14,TRBJ2-2,TGTGCCAGCAGGGGGCGCCGGAACACCGGGGAGCTGTTTTTT,CASRGRRNTGELFF
-,-,TRBV18,18,TRBJ2-4,TGTGCCAGCTCACCGGCCAAGACTGCTGGGGGGATTGGAAACATTCAGTACTTC,CASSPAKTAGGIGNIQYF
TRBD1,-,TRBV6-6,16,TRBJ2-3,TGTGCCAGCAGTTCAACCGGGACAGGGTATAGAGATACGCAGTATTTT,CASSSTGTGYRDTQYF
TRBD1,-,TRBV5-6,13,TRBJ1-2,TGTGCCAGCAGCCTTCGGACAGGCTATGGCTACACCTTC,CASSLRTGYGYTF
-,few,TRBV11-3,18,TRBJ2-2,TGTGCCAGCAGCTTCTCACTCCTCGGGGAAGAGAACACCGGGGAGCTGTTTTTT,CASSFSLLGEENTGELFF
TRBD2,-,TRBV5-1,14,TRBJ2-1,TGCGCCAGCAGCCCCAGACTAGCGGGGGATGAGCAGTTCTTC,CASSPRLAGDEQFF
TRBD1,-,TRBV5-4,14,TRBJ2-3,TGTGCCAGCAGCCGAGACAGGGCCACAGATACGCAGTATTTT,CASSRDRATDTQYF
-,-,TRBV18,15,TRBJ1-6,TGTGCCAGCTCACCGGGTATGGAGAATAATTCACCCCTCCACTTT,CASSPGMENNSPLHF
TRBD1,-,TRBV6-1,16,TRBJ1-5,TGTGCCAGCAGTGAAGCGGACAGGGGTGCCAATCAGCCCCAGCATTTT,CASSEADRGANQPQHF
-,-,TRBV4-3,17,TRBJ2-6,TGCGCCAGCAGCCAAGGGATAGAGGGGGCTGGGGCCAACGTCCTGACTTTC,CASSQGIEGAGANVLTF
TRBD1,-,TRBV2,15,TRBJ1-2,TGTGCCAGCAGTGACTTGGGACAGGGGGACTATGGCTACACCTTC,CASSDLGQGDYGYTF
-,-,TRBV7-6,14,TRBJ2-3,TGTGCCAGCAGCTTATCCCTAAGCACAGATACGCAGTATTTT,CASSLSLSTDTQYF
-,-,TRBV18,16,TRBJ1-1,TGTGCCAGCTCACCGAAGGAGCAGGGATCGAACACTGAAGCTTTCTTT,CASSPKEQGSNTEAFF
TRBD2,-,TRBV9,16,TRBJ2-1,TGTGCCAGCAGCGCCGGAGGGGGACTAGCGACCAATGAGCAGTTCTTC,CASSAGGGLATNEQFF
-,-,TRBV4-3,13,TRBJ2-5,TGCGCCAGCAGCCAAGGGGTCGGGGAGACCCAGTACTTC,CASSQGVGETQYF
TRBD2,-,TRBV5-8,19,TRBJ2-2,TGTGCCAGCAGCAAAACGGGACTAGCGGGGGGCCCCTATGGCGGGGAGCTGTTTTTT,CASSKTGLAGGPYGGELFF
TRBD2,-,TRBV15,17,TRBJ2-1,TGTGCCACCAGCAGAGACTTGATCAGCGGGGGGGCTAATGAGCAGTTCTTC,CATSRDLISGGANEQFF
-,-,TRBV7-9,17,TRBJ2-7,TGTGCCAGCAGCTCGCGGGACAGTCTGGGGAGCTCCTACGAGCAGTACTTC,CASSSRDSLGSSYEQYF
-,-,TRBV15,17,TRBJ1-2,TGTGCCACCAGCAGCTTAGTTCGCGGACAGACGACCCTGGGCTACACCTTC,CATSSLVRGQTTLGYTF
-,-,TRBV2,15,TRBJ2-5,TGTGCCAGCAGCACGGTGCGGGTTGGGCAAGAGACCCAGTACTTC,CASSTVRVGQETQYF
TRBD1,-,TRBV27,14,TRBJ1-4,TGTGCCAGCAGCCACAGGGGGCCTAATGAAAAACTGTTTTTT,CASSHRGPNEKLFF
-,once,TRBV5-1,20,TRBJ1-4,TGCGCCAGCAGCTTCGGCGTTCGGGACAAGACCTTTTCGGCTAATGAAAAACTGTTTTTT,CASSFGVRDKTFSANEKLFF
-,-,TRBV13,14,TRBJ2-7,TGTGCCAGCAGCTCCCGGGACAACTCCTACGAGCAGTACTTC,CASSSRDNSYEQYF
-,-,TRBV9,13,TRBJ2-3,TGTGCCAGCAGCGCCGGGTTCCCAGATACGCAGTATTTT,CASSAGFPDTQYF
-,-,TRBV3-1/TRBV3-2,17,TRBJ1-3,TGTGCCAGCAGCCCCGGTTCAAGGGGGAGTCCTGGAAACACCATATATTTT,CASSPGSRGSPGNTIYF